This T cell receptor beta chain derives from a study of T cell responses to AZD1222 COVID-19 vaccine. The assay was immunoSEQ multiplex PCR, and TCRdb's table has in-frame clones only and misses some. The sample lists 150,000 to 170,000 clones, roughly nine tenths seen once, with 5.5% in the top ten. In regard to this clone: Its cognate antigen is unknown.

V was clipped by 4 bases and J by 11 bases; unmatched bases: 5. Germline V gene sequence: CDR1 SGHNT, CDR2 YYREEE (reference sequence). CDR3 size: 13 residues. Study observations and caveats: The donor cohort was predominantly white British with a female majority, and clonal diversity may have been underestimated.

The material was peripheral blood, obtained on day 0 of MenACWY control vaccination. V is TRBV5-4 and J is TRBJ1-6; 8 nucleotides agree with TRBD1. The receptor's source is an adult in good health. The CDR3 coding sequence is TGTGCCAGCAGCGACAGGGGAGGGACACCCCTCCACTTT. It encodes CASSDRGGTPLHF.